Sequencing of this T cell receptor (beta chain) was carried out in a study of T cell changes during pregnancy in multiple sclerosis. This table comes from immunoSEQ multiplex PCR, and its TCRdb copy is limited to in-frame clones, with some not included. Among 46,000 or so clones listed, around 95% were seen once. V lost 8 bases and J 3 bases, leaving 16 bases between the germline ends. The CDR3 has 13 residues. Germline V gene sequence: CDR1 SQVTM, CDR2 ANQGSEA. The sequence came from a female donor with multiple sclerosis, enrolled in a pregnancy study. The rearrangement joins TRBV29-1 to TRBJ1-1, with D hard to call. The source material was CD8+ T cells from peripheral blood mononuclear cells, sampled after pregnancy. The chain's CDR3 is CSSKEGGDTEAFF. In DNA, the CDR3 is TGCAGCTCCAAGGAGGGTGGAGACACTGAAGCTTTCTTT.